Sequencing of this T cell receptor (beta chain) was carried out in a study of T-cell memory formation after mild COVID-19. The CDR3 has 14 amino acids. The V and J ends lost 1 base and 1 base respectively, with 7 bases between them. Germline V lookup: CDR1 SGHVS, CDR2 FQNEAQ. Study-wide results and limits: Pre-infection memory held some responding clones, suggesting pre-existing cross-reactive T cells responded.

Each CDR3 protein is one row after TCRdb ran MiXCR on the 5' RACE reads. The table has hundreds of thousands of distinct CDR3 sequences, around 19% seen once. Ten or more counts support this clonotype. Its matching antigen is unknown. The sample consisted of PBMCs or a T cell subset sorted from them (not recorded which). The rearrangement joins TRBV7-8 to TRBJ1-1; possibly TRBD1 for D (6 bases). The source is an adult woman who had mild COVID-19 (a few samples of this study predate the infection). Cell type and time point are not known. The CDR3 region has the DNA TGTGCCAGCAGCTTAGGGACAGCGAACACTGAAGCTTTCTTT. Translated: CASSLGTANTEAFF.